Each of the 20 T cell receptor beta chains below was sequenced from the same sample in a study of tumor and adjacent non-tumor tissue in lung cancer. Three rounds of nested PCR, following a modified ARM-PCR protocol, produced the TCRbeta library. TCRdb reanalysed the multiplex PCR reads using MiXCR and keeps one entry per CDR3 protein. This table holds 40,000 to 60,000 distinct CDR3 sequences, 60% to 65% found once. This sample's RNA came from whole unsorted tissue. More than 3 cm separated this lung sample from the edge of the tumor. The sequenced sample consisted of distant non-tumor lung tissue. The receptors originated from a woman between 65 and 79 years old with non-small cell lung cancer.

Turning to this clonotype: This CDR3 fails to terminate in the conserved phenylalanine or tryptophan, so it likely reflects a read error. This chain uses TRBV5-1 with TRBJ1-3; maybe TRBD1 (6 bases). The CDR3 totals 16 residues. The V gene's germline CDR1 is SGHRS and CDR2 YFSETQ. CDR3 nucleotide sequence: TGCGCCAGCAACTTGGCGGAACAGGGTACCGGAAACACCATATATATT. Amino acids: CASNLAEQGTGNTIYI.

On this clonotype itself: Possible read error: a much larger clone is one base away. This chain joins TRBV11-2 and TRBJ1-1; D might be TRBD1 (6 bases). CDR3 length equals 15 residues. Germline CDR1 reads SGHAT; CDR2 reads FQNNGV. Here the CDR3 reads CASSLDGGLNTEAIF. CDR3 sequence (DNA): TGTGCCAGCAGCTTAGATGGGGGGCTGAACACTGAAGCTATCTTT.

Only one count was recorded for this clonotype. The junction departs from the called germline gene at one end, perhaps through a read error. This sequence joins TRBV20-1 and TRBJ1-5; TRBD1 agrees at 10 bases. CDR1 is DFQATT, CDR2 SNEGSKA, per germline (reference sequence). The CDR3 has 14 amino acids. The CDR3 region has the DNA TGCAGTGCCGAAGGGACAGGGGCCAATCGGCCCCGGCATTTT. As protein: CSAEGTGANRPRHF.

On this clonotype: This CDR3 fails to terminate in the conserved phenylalanine or tryptophan, so it likely reflects a read error. This chain joins TRBV6-1 and TRBJ2-1; the D is unclear. This CDR3 spans 13 amino acids. Germline V lookup: CDR1 MNHNS, CDR2 SASEGT. The CDR3 spells CDSSENQFDEQFY. The CDR3 region has the DNA TGTGACAGCAGTGAAAACCAATTTGATGAGCAGTTCTAC.

In the case of this clonotype: One end of the junction is discordant with germline, which a read error may explain. The chain employs TRBV11-2 and TRBJ2-3, with 9 bases identical to TRBD2. Germline-derived CDR1 and CDR2 are SGHAT and FQNNGV. CDR3 length equals 17 residues. The CDR3: CAGSLVGGGESTDTQYF. CDR3 nucleotide sequence: TGTGCCGGCAGTTTAGTTGGCGGGGGGGAAAGCACAGATACGCAGTATTTT.

Details on this clonotype: A clone one base away is much larger, so this may be a read error. The rearrangement joins TRBV20-1 to TRBJ2-2, with 8 positions matching TRBD2. This CDR3 spans 15 amino acids. CDR1 DFQATT and CDR2 SNEGSKA come from the germline V gene (reference sequence). The DNA of the CDR3 is TGCAGTGCTAGAGTTAGCGGGGTTGCGGCCGGGGAGCTGTTATTT. Translation gives CSARVSGVAAGELLF.

The chain joins TRBV7-3 to TRBJ2-5; 8 bases fit TRBD1. J lost 5 bases, V lost 7 bases, and 12 bases had no gene match. Per germline, CDR1 SGHTA and CDR2 FQGTGA. The CDR3 runs to 15 residues. Written as DNA, the CDR3 is TGTGCCAGCAACATTAGGAGACAGGGGCCGGAGACCCAGTACTTC. Its protein product is CASNIRRQGPETQYF.

This clonotype came up many times. The V gene is TRBV13, the J gene TRBJ1-1; D might be TRBD1 (5 bases). Germline V gene sequence: CDR1 PRHDT, CDR2 FYEKMQ (reference sequence). The CDR3 length is 13 residues. V was cut by 1 base and J by 9 bases, with 12 bases left in between. The CDR3 nucleotides are TGTGCCAGCAGCTTAGCCGCCCAGGGACAAGCTTTCTTT. Protein product: CASSLAAQGQAFF.

With respect to this clonotype: The missing conserved phenylalanine or tryptophan at the end of this CDR3 makes a read error likely. The chain is built from TRBV10-2 and TRBJ1-1, with no clear D. There are 15 residues in the CDR3. Germline V lookup: CDR1 WSHSY, CDR2 SAAADI. V lost 5 bases to trimming and J lost 2 bases, with 15 bases between them. CDR3 DNA: TGCGCCAGCAGTAAGTGGAGCACTCTAAACACTGAAGCTTTCATT. This sequence encodes CASSKWSTLNTEAFI.

The V call is TRBV5-1, the J call TRBJ2-1; 7 bases are shared with TRBD1. Germline assignment: CDR1 SGHRS and CDR2 YFSETQ. The CDR3 spans 14 residues. V lost 0 bases, J lost 5 bases, and 2 bases stayed unmatched. CDR3 sequence (DNA): TGCGCCAGCAGCTTGGTGGACAGGAACAATGAGCAGTTCTTC. Its translation is CASSLVDRNNEQFF.

This clonotype was observed once. This may stem from a read error, because a much larger clone lies one nucleotide away. This chain uses TRBV20-1 with TRBJ2-7, with D possibly called TRBD1 or TRBD2 (5 bases each). CDR3 length equals 13 residues. Germline CDR1 reads DFQATT; CDR2 reads SNEGSKA (reference sequence). The CDR3 region has the DNA TGCAGTGCCGAGAGGGGCCTGAGCTACGAGGAGTACTTC. It codes for CSAERGLSYEEYF.

On this clonotype: One junction end does not reproduce the germline sequence, and a read error may be involved. This chain connects TRBV4-1 to TRBJ2-7, with D perhaps matching TRBD2 (6 bases). Germline V lookup: CDR1 MGHRA, CDR2 YSYEKL. The CDR3 is 13 residues long. CDR3 region: CASNHRLDYEQYF. CDR3 DNA sequence: TGCGCCAGCAACCACCGACTGGACTACGAACAGTACTTC.

The rearrangement joins TRBV6-6 to TRBJ1-5; D perhaps matches TRBD1 (5 bases). This CDR3 comprises 15 residues. Germline CDR1 and CDR2: MNHNY and SVGAGI (reference sequence). Trimming cost V 3 bases and J 5 bases, with 14 bases left between them. CDR3 sequence (DNA): TGTGCCAGCAGTTATGAGGGGTATGGCTATCAGCCCCAGCATTTT. Its translation is CASSYEGYGYQPQHF.

V and J are TRBV12-3 or TRBV12-4 and TRBJ2-3; 10 nucleotides match TRBD2. J lost 3 bases, V lost 9 bases, and 6 bases had no gene match. The CDR3 sequence is 14 residues long. CDR3 nucleotides: TGTGCCAGGAGGACTAGCGGAAGTACAGATACGCAGTATTTT. It codes for CARRTSGSTDTQYF.

In its sample, this clonotype was seen many times. The chain carries TRBV20-1 and TRBJ2-3, with TRBD1 matching 7 bases. The germline V gene has CDR1 DFQATT and CDR2 SNEGSKA (reference sequence). With 5 bases clipped from V and 6 bases from J, the junction kept 11 bases outside the gene matches. The CDR3 consists of 14 residues. The CDR3 coding sequence is TGCAGTGCTCACACGGACAGGTTTCTCGATACGCAGTATTTT. Translated: CSAHTDRFLDTQYF.

V and J are TRBV20-1 and TRBJ2-1; 15 bases agree with TRBD2. Germline-derived CDR1 and CDR2 are DFQATT and SNEGSKA (reference sequence). With V trimmed by 4 bases and J by 9 bases, 4 bases remained unmatched. The CDR3 length is 14 residues. The CDR3 DNA reads TGCAGTGCTAAACAGGGACTAGCGGGAGGTGAGCAGTTCTTC. It specifies CSAKQGLAGGEQFF.

On this clonotype itself: A much larger clone sits a single nucleotide away, making a read error possible. The chain links TRBV28 to TRBJ2-7; 7 nucleotides line up with TRBD1. CDR1 is MDHEN and CDR2 is SYDVKM in the germline V gene. The CDR3 spans 14 residues. Trimming took 5 bases from V and 1 from J; bases not matched to a gene: 5. The CDR3 sequence is CASSQGVKSYEQYF. The CDR3 region has the DNA TGTGCCAGCAGTCAGGGGGTGAAATCCTACGAGCAGTACTTC.

A word on this clonotype: With a much larger clone just one base away, this may be a read error. J is TRBJ2-2 and V is TRBV25-1, with 8 bases lining up with TRBD2. Germline V gives CDR1 MGHDK, CDR2 SYGVNS. The CDR3 spans 16 residues. V shed 8 bases, J shed 5 bases, and the junction held 13 bases outside the gene matches. CDR3: CASRPRGGRYTGELFF. Here the CDR3 DNA reads TGTGCCAGCCGTCCCCGGGGGGGGCGATATACCGGGGAGCTGTTTTTT.

This chain connects TRBV6-2 or TRBV6-3 to TRBJ1-5; a weak D match, TRBD1 (5 bases). The V gene lost 8 bases and the J gene lost 5 bases, with 16 bases spanning the gap. The CDR3 length is 14 residues. Germline V gene lookup returns CDR1 MNHEY and CDR2 SVGEGT. The CDR3 sequence is CASDLFGGDQPQHF. DNA for the CDR3: TGTGCCAGCGATCTTTTTGGGGGGGATCAGCCCCAGCATTTT.

Concerning this clonotype itself: Compared with germline, one end of the junction differs, possibly owing to a read error. The chain joins TRBV6-5 to TRBJ2-5, with a weak D call TRBD2 (6 bases). The CDR3 has 16 residues. From germline, CDR1 is MNHEY and CDR2 SVGAGI. CDR3 sequence reads: CARSNPSGEGKETQYF. Here the CDR3 DNA reads TGTGCCAGGAGTAACCCTTCGGGAGAAGGAAAAGAGACTCAGTACTTC.